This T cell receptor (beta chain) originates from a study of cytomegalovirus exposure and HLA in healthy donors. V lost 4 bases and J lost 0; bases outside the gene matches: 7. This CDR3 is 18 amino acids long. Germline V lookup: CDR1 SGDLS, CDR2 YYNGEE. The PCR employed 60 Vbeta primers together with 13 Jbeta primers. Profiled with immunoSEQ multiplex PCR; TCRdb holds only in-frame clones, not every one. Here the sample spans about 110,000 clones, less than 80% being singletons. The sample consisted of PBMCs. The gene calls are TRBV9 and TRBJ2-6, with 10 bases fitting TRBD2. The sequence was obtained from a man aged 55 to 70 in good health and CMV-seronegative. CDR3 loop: CASSITSGVSSGANVLTF. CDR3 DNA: TGTGCCAGCAGCATTACTAGCGGGGTAAGCTCTGGGGCCAACGTCCTGACTTTC.